This is a list of T cell receptor beta chains from one sample in a study of blood T cells in healthy people across ages. TCRdb reanalysed the 5' RACE reads using MiXCR and keeps one entry per CDR3 protein. The sample lists just under 750,000 distinct CDR3 sequences, 20% to 25% occurring once. The sample consisted of blood. Receptors were obtained from a man in his 70s in good health. The CDR3 runs from the conserved cysteine through the conserved F or W. A D gene is named only where the DNA matches it firmly. Clone size appears in some rows only: once, few, many, or a class for an expanded clone.

j_call | d_call | clone_size | v_call | cdr3_nt | cdr3_aa
TRBJ2-1 | TRBD2 | few | TRBV28 | TGTGCCAGCAGTTTAATACTAGCGGGAGTCGGCGATGAGCAGTTCTTC | CASSLILAGVGDEQFF
TRBJ2-5 | TRBD2 | - | TRBV5-1 | TGCGCCAGCAGCTTGGTCCCCGGGACTAGCTCCGAGACCCAGTACTTC | CASSLVPGTSSETQYF
TRBJ2-3 | TRBD1 | - | TRBV6-2/TRBV6-3 | TGTGCCAGCAGTTCCGACAGGGCCACTAGCACAGATACGCAGTATTTT | CASSSDRATSTDTQYF
TRBJ2-1 | - | few | TRBV9 | TGTGCCAGCAGCGTAGGCGGCACGCGGGGCCATGAGCAGTTCTTC | CASSVGGTRGHEQFF
TRBJ2-2 | - | - | TRBV21-1 | TGTGCCAGCAGCAACATCGCGGGGACCGGGGAGCTGTTTTTT | CASSNIAGTGELFF
TRBJ1-6 | TRBD1 | - | TRBV20-1 | TGCAGTGCACGGACAGGGTTTGGGAATTCACCCCTCCACTTT | CSARTGFGNSPLHF
TRBJ2-5 | TRBD1 | - | TRBV25-1 | TGTGCCAGCAGCCGTGCGACAGGGGGGAAAGAGACCCAGTACTTC | CASSRATGGKETQYF
TRBJ2-5 | - | - | TRBV7-2 | TGTGCCAGCAGCTACTGGGGGACCCAGTACTTC | CASSYWGTQYF
TRBJ1-4 | - | - | TRBV12-3/TRBV12-4 | TGTGCCAGCACCCTCAGGGGTCCTAATGAAAAACTGTTTTTT | CASTLRGPNEKLFF
TRBJ1-2 | - | few | TRBV6-6 | TGTGCCAGCACCATATACGGAGGTGGCTACACCTTC | CASTIYGGGYTF
TRBJ2-3 | - | few | TRBV5-1 | TGCGCCAGTAGCAACATGGGTGCAGATACGCAGTATTTT | CASSNMGADTQYF
TRBJ1-4 | - | many | TRBV5-5 | TGTGCCAGCAGCTTGGCACCAAATGAAAAACTGTTTTTT | CASSLAPNEKLFF
TRBJ2-1 | - | - | TRBV4-1 | TGCGCCAGCAGCCAAGAGGGGCAGGGAGTGGGTGAGCAGTTCTTC | CASSQEGQGVGEQFF
TRBJ2-5 | - | few | TRBV27 | TGTGCCAGCAGTTCTTTGCGGGACCCACAAGAGACCCAGTACTTC | CASSSLRDPQETQYF
TRBJ1-4 | - | - | TRBV5-5 | TGTGCCAGCAGCTCTCTCGGCGGTTATAATGAAAAACTGTTTTTT | CASSSLGGYNEKLFF
TRBJ2-7 | - | few | TRBV6-6 | TGTGCCAGCAGCCTACTAAAAGACGAGCAGTACTTC | CASSLLKDEQYF
TRBJ2-1 | - | - | TRBV5-1 | TGCGCCAGCAGCTTGGCCGGGACTCTACGGAATGAGCAGTTCTTC | CASSLAGTLRNEQFF
TRBJ2-5 | - | - | TRBV30 | TGTGCCTGCCAAACAACCTATCAAGAGACCCAGTACTTC | CACQTTYQETQYF
TRBJ2-5 | - | few | TRBV19 | TGTGCCAGTAGTCGAAACGGGGTAGAAGAGCAGTACTTC | CASSRNGVEEQYF
TRBJ2-7 | - | - | TRBV20-1 | TGCAGTGCTAGAGCCGACGGGGTAGGTAACGAGCAGTACTTC | CSARADGVGNEQYF
TRBJ2-3 | TRBD2 | - | TRBV25-1 | TGTGCCAGCACAAAGCGGGGGTACACAGATACGCAGTATTTT | CASTKRGYTDTQYF
TRBJ2-1 | TRBD2 | few | TRBV6-6 | TGTGCCAGCAGTTATTATGGACTAGCGGGCTACAATGAGCAGTTCTTC | CASSYYGLAGYNEQFF
TRBJ1-3 | - | few | TRBV4-1 | TGCGCCAGCAGCCAAGATCTTGCTCTTGGAAACACCATATATTTT | CASSQDLALGNTIYF
TRBJ1-2 | - | few | TRBV29-1 | TGCAGCGCAGGCGGGAACTATGGCTACACCTTC | CSAGGNYGYTF
TRBJ2-3 | - | few | TRBV20-1 | TGCAGTGCCCTTGACGGAGATACGCAGTATTTT | CSALDGDTQYF
TRBJ2-2 | - | many | TRBV7-9 | TGTGCCAGCAGTCACCGACAGTATTCCACCGGGGAGCTGTTTTTT | CASSHRQYSTGELFF
TRBJ2-1 | - | - | TRBV20-1 | TGCAGTGCTCAATCAGGAAACAGTTACAATGAGCAGTTCTTC | CSAQSGNSYNEQFF
TRBJ2-4 | TRBD2 | - | TRBV7-2 | TGTGCCAGCAGCCCGACTAGCGGGGGCGCCGAAAACATTCAGTACTTC | CASSPTSGGAENIQYF
TRBJ2-5 | - | - | TRBV6-5 | TGTGCCAGCAGTTACACCTACAAAGTCAGGGGTGGAACCTCCCAAGAGACCCAGTACTTC | CASSYTYKVRGGTSQETQYF
TRBJ1-2 | - | many | TRBV20-1 | TGCAGTGCTAGGACACCGACCTCTAACTATGGCTACACCTTC | CSARTPTSNYGYTF
TRBJ2-5 | - | many | TRBV29-1 | TGCAGCGTTGAGCAGGAGTCCAAGACCCAGTACTTC | CSVEQESKTQYF
TRBJ2-5 | TRBD2 | few | TRBV12-3/TRBV12-4 | TGTGCCAGCAGTAAGGGACTAGCGGGTCCATCCGAGACCCAGTACTTC | CASSKGLAGPSETQYF
TRBJ2-5 | - | - | TRBV29-1 | TGCAGCGTTGAAAGGCCCCCCGGATCGGAGACCCAGTACTTC | CSVERPPGSETQYF
TRBJ2-3 | - | many | TRBV4-1 | TGCGCCAGCAGCCAAGGGACGGGACTCATCACAGATACGCAGTATTTT | CASSQGTGLITDTQYF
TRBJ1-5 | - | - | TRBV7-2 | TGTGCCAGCAGCTTAAACGGTGGGGGGACATACCAGCCCCAGCATTTT | CASSLNGGGTYQPQHF
TRBJ2-5 | TRBD1 | few | TRBV7-9 | TGTGCCAGCAGCTTGGGGACACAGGGGCTCCGGGGGACCCAGTACTTC | CASSLGTQGLRGTQYF
TRBJ1-2 | TRBD1 | - | TRBV6-6 | TGTGCCAGCGCGCGACAGGGCTCCTCCCTTAACTATGGCTACACCTTC | CASARQGSSLNYGYTF
TRBJ1-1 | - | - | TRBV15 | TGTGCCACCAGCAGAGAAAGGGTTGGGAACACTGAAGCTTTCTTT | CATSRERVGNTEAFF
TRBJ2-1 | TRBD2 | - | TRBV12-3/TRBV12-4 | TGTGCCAGCACCGTGGGACTAGCGGGGGGGAGCAATGAGCAGTTCTTC | CASTVGLAGGSNEQFF
TRBJ1-2 | - | - | TRBV20-1 | TGCAGTGCTAGAGACAGGGGCCTAAACTATGGCTACACCTTC | CSARDRGLNYGYTF
TRBJ1-5 | - | - | TRBV20-1 | TGCAGTGCTAGACTAGCTGGGGCAGTCGGCCAGCCCCAGCATTTT | CSARLAGAVGQPQHF
TRBJ2-5 | - | - | TRBV14 | TGTGCCAGCAGCCAATTTGGATTTGAGACCCAGTACTTC | CASSQFGFETQYF
TRBJ2-1 | - | - | TRBV10-1 | TGCGCCAGCACTCAAAGCCTCACCAATGAGCAGTTCTTC | CASTQSLTNEQFF
TRBJ2-3 | - | - | TRBV14 | TGTGCCAGCAGCCCTAGCTTCGCCCTCTACACAGATACGCAGTATTTT | CASSPSFALYTDTQYF
TRBJ2-7 | - | - | TRBV11-2 | TGTGCCAGCAGCTTAGGGGTAGAGTCCTACGAGCAGTACTTC | CASSLGVESYEQYF
TRBJ2-1 | TRBD2 | - | TRBV4-3 | TGCGCCAGCAGCCAAGGTCACACTAGCGTAAGCTCCTACAATGAGCAGTTCTTC | CASSQGHTSVSSYNEQFF
TRBJ2-7 | - | few | TRBV29-1 | TGCAGCGTTTCACAACCCTACGAGCAGTACTTC | CSVSQPYEQYF
TRBJ1-1 | - | - | TRBV19 | TGTGCCAGTATGGTCGGGTGGAGAGCTTTCTTT | CASMVGWRAFF
TRBJ2-3 | - | few | TRBV11-2 | TGTGCCAGCAGCTTAGACCACTACACAGATACGCAGTATTTT | CASSLDHYTDTQYF
TRBJ1-4 | - | few | TRBV12-3/TRBV12-4 | TGTGCCAGCAGTCCCGCCCTAGGTTGGGAACTGTTTTTT | CASSPALGWELFF
TRBJ1-5 | - | - | TRBV6-6 | TGTGCCAGCAATTCATGGGGCTCCCAGCATTTT | CASNSWGSQHF
TRBJ2-7 | TRBD2 | - | TRBV5-1 | TGCGCCAGCAGCCCCTCCGGGACTAGCGGGGTCTACTCCTACGAGCAGTACTTC | CASSPSGTSGVYSYEQYF
TRBJ1-4 | - | few | TRBV29-1 | TGCAGCGTTGAAGTTCGGGACCCATATGAAAAACTGTTTTTT | CSVEVRDPYEKLFF
TRBJ2-1 | TRBD2 | few | TRBV13 | TGTGCCAGTCGGACTAGCGGGATTTATGAGCAGTTCTTC | CASRTSGIYEQFF
TRBJ1-6 | - | - | TRBV13 | TGTGCCAGCAGCTTAGGGATTGACAGAACTTATAATTCACCCCTCCACTTT | CASSLGIDRTYNSPLHF
TRBJ2-1 | TRBD1 | - | TRBV7-2 | TGTGCCAGCAGCTTAAAGGGGGCCGAGGGGTACAATGAGCAGTTCTTC | CASSLKGAEGYNEQFF
TRBJ1-6 | - | - | TRBV12-3/TRBV12-4 | TGTGCCAGCAGTTTATCAGGGCCGTATAATTCACCCCTCCACTTT | CASSLSGPYNSPLHF